This T cell receptor (beta chain) appears in the sequencing data of a study of TIL therapy for anti-PD-1-resistant metastatic lung cancer. The immunoSEQ assay was v3. Sequenced by immunoSEQ multiplex PCR; TCRdb stores in-frame clones only, minus some. Of approximately 92,000 clones in the sample, 65% were seen once. Time point noted: pre-treatment sample, taken before nivolumab and TIL therapy. Tumor tissue came from excised metastases, mostly pleural nodules or supraclavicular lymph nodes. Progressing patients received lymphodepletion, expanded TIL infusion and IL-2. Sequenced material: tumor tissue, taken at baseline. The sequence came from a person between 25 and 80 years old with non-small cell lung cancer.

CDR3 in DNA: TGTGCCAGCTTCGGAACACACCCGAACACTGAAGCTTTCTTT. As protein: CASFGTHPNTEAFF. The rearrangement links TRBV6-5 to TRBJ1-1; D unclear. Germline values: CDR1 MNHEY, CDR2 SVGAGI. The CDR3 length is 14 residues. The germline V and J ends were trimmed by 8 bases and 1 base, with 14 bases remaining between them.